This TCR beta chain was identified during a study of blood T cell repertoires in COVID-19. Study-level information: The United States, Italy and Spain supplied acute and convalescent COVID-19 samples. Sample material is recorded as cDNA or gDNA derived from T cells, B-cell-depleted T cells, or PBMCs.

The CDR3 is 15 residues long. Germline V lookup: CDR1 SNHLY, CDR2 FYNNEI. The ends lost 6 bases at V and 2 bases at J; junction bases unmatched: 7. How the authors handled the data: Amplifying reference gene primers gave estimates of nucleated cell counts. Assay used: immunoSEQ multiplex PCR; TCRdb lists only in-frame clones, some missing. The DNA was the basis for D and trimming; V, J and clone size are from that table. The table has over 150,000 clones, approximately 90% seen once. Seattle patient enrollment occurred during active infection, with longitudinal follow-up thereafter. Sequencing input: peripheral blood. The V gene is TRBV2, the J gene TRBJ2-7; TRBD2 matches 10 bases. The sequence was obtained from a man aged 18 to 29 with COVID-19, enrolled during active disease. CDR3 amino acids: CASSHTSGTTYEQYF. CDR3 coding DNA: TGTGCCAGCAGCCACACTAGCGGGACGACCTACGAGCAGTACTTC. Full variable domain (missing parts from reference TRBV2 and TRBJ2-7): EPEVTQTPSHQVTQMGQEVILRCVPISNHLYFYWYRQILGQKVEFLVSFYNNEISEKSEIFDDQFSVERPDGSNFTLKIRSTKLEDSAMYFCASSHTSGTTYEQYFGPGTRLTVT.